This TCR beta chain is from a study of blood T cell repertoires in COVID-19. With 4 bases clipped from V and 5 bases from J, the junction kept 10 bases outside the gene matches. Germline-derived CDR1 and CDR2 are MNHEY and SMNVEV (reference sequence). The length of the CDR3 is 16 residues. Clones were sequenced by immunoSEQ multiplex PCR, and TCRdb holds only the in-frame ones, with some missing. The sample holds 90,000 to 120,000 clones, 84% seen once. The clonotype was recovered from a human donor in a cohort sampled during active COVID-19. The chain has TRBV27 and TRBJ2-1, with TRBD2 identical over 8 bases. The sequenced sample consisted of peripheral blood. DNA of the CDR3: TGTGCCAGCAGTTCTACTAGCGGATGGGGCCACAATGAGCAGTTCTTC. Its translation: CASSSTSGWGHNEQFF.